This T cell receptor beta chain was obtained from a study of blood T cell repertoires in COVID-19. Study-level information: COVID-19 samples collected from the United States, Italy and Spain covered acute and convalescent phases. The cDNA or gDNA used as material had been derived from T cells, B-cell-depleted T cells, or PBMCs.

This clone appeared once. The ends were cut back, 4 bases at V and 4 bases at J, with 22 bases in the middle. The germline V gene encodes CDR1 SEHNR and CDR2 FQNEAQ (reference sequence). This CDR3 region has 17 residues. Original data processing: Reference gene primer amplification gave nucleated cell count estimates. Profiled with immunoSEQ multiplex PCR; TCRdb holds only in-frame clones, not every one. Clone size and the V and J calls come from that table; the DNA yielded D and trimming. The data contain about 88,000 clones, approximately 90% of them singletons. Sequencing was carried out using peripheral blood. The V call is TRBV7-9, the J call TRBJ1-2; D is possibly TRBD1 (5 bases). This clonotype was obtained from a man between 60 and 75 years old with acute or convalescent COVID-19. The CDR3 region has the DNA TGTGCCAGCAGCTCCTCGCTAGTGACAGTAGGGCCCTATGGCTACACCTTC. Residues: CASSSSLVTVGPYGYTF.